Sequencing of this T cell receptor beta chain was carried out in a study of shared clonotypes between healthy human individuals. Assay used: immunoSEQ multiplex PCR; TCRdb lists only in-frame clones, some missing. The sample has about 340,000 clones, 73% seen once; the top ten hold more than 9%. The germline V gene encodes CDR1 SEHNR and CDR2 FQNEAQ (reference sequence). The CDR3 covers 15 residues. V dropped 3 bases and J dropped 5; count of bases not matched to a gene: 2. This clone was detected only once. Sequenced sample: memory CD4+ T cells sorted from blood. Subset described: CD45RA-negative fraction. This TCR came from a man aged 25-45 years in good health. The chain carries TRBV7-9 and TRBJ2-2; 11 bases line up with TRBD1. CDR3: CASSFGTGGTGELFF. DNA of the CDR3: TGTGCCAGCAGCTTTGGGACAGGGGGAACCGGGGAGCTGTTTTTT.